This T cell receptor (beta chain) was captured in a study of somatic mutations in cytotoxic T cells in rheumatoid arthritis. The study's findings and limits: Significant differences in CD8+ T-cell clonality were not found between rheumatoid arthritis patients and healthy controls (age-matched).

Libraries were prepared by immunoSEQ multiplex PCR; TCRdb keeps only in-frame clonotypes and omits some of them. The sample includes 15,000 to 20,000 clones, roughly 80% of them seen just once. The CDR3 is 14 residues long. The V gene lost 2 bases and the J gene lost 5 bases, with 13 bases spanning the gap. Germline CDR1 SGDLS, CDR2 YYNGEE. As concerns this clone: Its antigen is unknown.

Specimen: CD8+ T cells sorted from blood. The clonotype was recovered from an adult with rheumatoid arthritis. The chain employs TRBV9 and TRBJ2-5; TRBD2 might be the D (6 bases). The DNA of the CDR3 is TGTGCCAGCAGCGTGGGGGGAACTTGGGAGACCCAGTACTTC. It codes for CASSVGGTWETQYF.